The rows below give T cell receptor beta chains drawn from one sample of a study of OX40 agonist ivuxolimab in advanced cancers. Only in-frame clones appear in the TCRdb table, and some are missing; sequencing was by immunoSEQ multiplex PCR. This sample has approximately 19,000 clones, with around 80% found just once. Sequenced here: CD4+ or CD8+ T cells sorted from blood, sampled in a trial of the OX40 agonist ivuxolimab. The receptors stem from an adult with an advanced solid tumor such as melanoma, head and neck, liver or kidney cancer. Each CDR3 is given with its conserved first and last residue. Fields, in order: V gene, J gene, clone size, D gene, CDR3 DNA, CDR3 protein. A D gene is named only where the DNA matches it firmly. Clone size, where shown, is once, few, many, or a class for clones that have expanded.

TRBV4-3	TRBJ2-7	.	.	TGCGCCAGCAGCCGCCATGGAGACAGCTCCTACGAGCAGTACTTC	CASSRHGDSSYEQYF
TRBV30	TRBJ1-1	once	.	TGTGCCTGGAGTGGTCGGCAGGGTTTTGAAGCTTTCTTT	CAWSGRQGFEAFF
TRBV5-6	TRBJ2-7	few	.	TGTGCCAGCAGCTTAGGGGGAGATCTCTACGAGCAGTACTTC	CASSLGGDLYEQYF
TRBV7-9	TRBJ1-1	once	.	TGTGCCAGCAGCTTTTTGGGGGCCACTGAAGCTTTCTTT	CASSFLGATEAFF
TRBV19	TRBJ1-2	.	.	TGTGCCAGTAGTATGAGGCAGTCAACTTGGTATGGCTACACCTTC	CASSMRQSTWYGYTF
TRBV13	TRBJ2-7	.	TRBD1	TGTGCCAGCAGCCAACGACAGGGGCAGTACGAGCAGTACTTC	CASSQRQGQYEQYF
TRBV11-3	TRBJ1-1	.	TRBD1	TGTGCCAGCAGCACGGGACAGGGGTGGAACACTGAAGCTTTCTTT	CASSTGQGWNTEAFF
TRBV9	TRBJ2-6	few	.	TGTGCCAGCAGCGTCTCGGGTACCACCTCTGGGGCCAACGTCCTGACTTTC	CASSVSGTTSGANVLTF
TRBV6-6	TRBJ2-3	once	.	TGTGCCAGTAGAAGGGCAGGCAGCACAGATACGCAGTATTTT	CASRRAGSTDTQYF
TRBV25-1	TRBJ1-3	.	.	TGTGCCAGCAGCATCGGGGATGGAAACACCATATATTTT	CASSIGDGNTIYF
TRBV4-2	TRBJ2-3	.	.	TGTGCCAGCAGCAACCGGGACTTCACAGATACGCAGTATTTT	CASSNRDFTDTQYF
TRBV10-2	TRBJ2-7	once	.	TGCGCCAGCAGTCCGACTGCCCCCCAGGATGAGCAGTACTTC	CASSPTAPQDEQYF
TRBV19	TRBJ1-5	once	.	TGTGCCAGTAGTATGGGGGGGGTTAGCAATCAGCCCCAGCATTTT	CASSMGGVSNQPQHF
TRBV6-5	TRBJ2-5	.	.	TGTGCCAGCAGCTTGATAGCGGCCCAAGGAGAGACCCAGTACTTC	CASSLIAAQGETQYF
TRBV2	TRBJ1-1	.	.	TGTGCCAGCATTGGGCGTGCCACTGAAGCTTTCTTT	CASIGRATEAFF
TRBV12-5	TRBJ2-1	once	.	TGTGCTAGTGGCCCGGGTAACTCCTACAATGAGCAGTTCTTC	CASGPGNSYNEQFF
TRBV7-2	TRBJ2-3	.	.	TGTGCCAGCAGCTTATTAGACGGGAGAGGTCGAGATACGCAGTATTTT	CASSLLDGRGRDTQYF
TRBV9	TRBJ2-1	few	.	TGTGCCAGCAGCGTAGGGACCCCGCGGACGAATGAGCAGTTCTTC	CASSVGTPRTNEQFF
TRBV7-9	TRBJ2-7	once	.	TGTGCCAGCAGCTTAGCGGACCGACTCTCCTACGAGCAGTACTTC	CASSLADRLSYEQYF
TRBV27	TRBJ1-5	.	.	TGTGCCAGCAGTCCCAAGGGTAGCAATCAGCCCCAGCATTTT	CASSPKGSNQPQHF
TRBV7-6	TRBJ1-4	once	TRBD1	TGTGCCAGCAGCTTAGGGGACAGGCTCCAAAATGAAAAACTGTTTTTT	CASSLGDRLQNEKLFF
TRBV6-6	TRBJ2-1	few	TRBD2	TGTGCCAGCAGGGGAGGGCTGACCTACAATGAGCAGTTCTTC	CASRGGLTYNEQFF
TRBV27	TRBJ2-7	few	TRBD2	TGTGCCAGCAGTCGGACTAGCTACGAGCAGTACTTC	CASSRTSYEQYF
TRBV5-6	TRBJ2-2	.	.	TGTGCCAGCAGCTTGGGAGGGAACACCGGGGAGCTGTTTTTT	CASSLGGNTGELFF
TRBV7-2	TRBJ2-7	few	.	TGTGCCAGCAGCCCGGACACTGGTTCCTACGAGCAGTACTTC	CASSPDTGSYEQYF
TRBV19	TRBJ2-1	.	TRBD2	TGTGCCAGTACCCCCGGGGGGCTAGCGGGACTCCTATACAATGAGCAGTTCTTC	CASTPGGLAGLLYNEQFF